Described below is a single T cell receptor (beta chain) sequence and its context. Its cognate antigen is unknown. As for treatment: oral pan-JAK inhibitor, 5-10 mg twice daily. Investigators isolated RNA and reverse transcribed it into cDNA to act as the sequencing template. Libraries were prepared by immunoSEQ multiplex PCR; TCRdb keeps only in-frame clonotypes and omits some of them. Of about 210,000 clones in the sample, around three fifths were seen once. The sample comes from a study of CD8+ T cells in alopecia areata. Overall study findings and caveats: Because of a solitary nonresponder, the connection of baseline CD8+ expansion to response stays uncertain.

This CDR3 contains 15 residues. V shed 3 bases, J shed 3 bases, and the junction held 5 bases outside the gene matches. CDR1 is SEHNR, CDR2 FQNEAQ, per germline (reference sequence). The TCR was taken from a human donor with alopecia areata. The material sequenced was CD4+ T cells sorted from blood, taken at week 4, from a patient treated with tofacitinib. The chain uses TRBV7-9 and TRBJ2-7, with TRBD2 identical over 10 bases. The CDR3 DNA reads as TGTGCCAGCAGCTTCTTAGCGGGGGGAGACTACGAGCAGTACTTC. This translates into CASSFLAGGDYEQYF.